This is a list of T cell receptor beta chains from one sample in a study of cytomegalovirus exposure and HLA in healthy donors. Method: immunoSEQ multiplex PCR; TCRdb's copy keeps in-frame clones and lacks some. The sample contains 95,000 to 150,000 clones, about 76% of which appear only once. The source material was PBMCs. The receptors were gathered from a woman aged 60-70 years in good health and CMV-seropositive. Each CDR3 is given with its conserved first and last residue. Fields, in order: V gene, D gene, J gene, clone size, CDR3 protein, CDR3 DNA. D genes are given only for firm matches. Where a row states a size, it is once, few, many or the class of an expanded clone; other rows omit it.

TRBV6-1	.	TRBJ2-7	.	CASVALVSEQYF	TGTGCCAGCGTGGCACTAGTGAGCGAGCAGTACTTC
TRBV30	.	TRBJ2-1	.	CAWSRSSYNEQFF	TGTGCCTGGAGTAGGAGCTCCTACAATGAGCAGTTCTTC
TRBV19	.	TRBJ2-3	.	CASSISFGSSTDTQYF	TGTGCCAGTAGTATAAGTTTTGGGAGCAGCACAGATACGCAGTATTTT
TRBV5-4	TRBD2	TRBJ2-7	.	CASSLGGLAGAREQYF	TGTGCCAGCAGCTTGGGGGGGCTAGCGGGAGCCCGCGAGCAGTACTTC
TRBV9	.	TRBJ1-2	few	CASSAEGRYYGYTF	TGTGCCAGCAGCGCGGAGGGGCGCTACTATGGCTACACCTTC
TRBV19	TRBD1	TRBJ2-7	.	CASSTRQGGDYEQYF	TGTGCCAGTAGTACGCGACAGGGGGGCGACTACGAGCAGTACTTC
TRBV19	TRBD1	TRBJ1-2	.	CASSPRDRGNHYGYTF	TGTGCCAGTAGTCCGAGGGACAGGGGCAACCACTATGGCTACACCTTC
TRBV12-5	.	TRBJ1-5	.	CASGPNRALSNQPQHF	TGTGCTAGTGGACCTAACAGGGCTTTAAGCAATCAGCCCCAGCATTTT
TRBV2	.	TRBJ2-5	.	CASTRNQGMGETQYF	TGTGCCAGCACCCGAAATCAGGGGATGGGGGAGACCCAGTACTTC
TRBV7-9	.	TRBJ2-3	.	CASSSHSGRGTDTQYF	TGTGCCAGCAGCTCCCATTCAGGGCGTGGCACAGATACGCAGTATTTT
TRBV6-5	.	TRBJ1-3	few	CASSYGRAGNTIYF	TGTGCCAGCAGTTACGGCAGGGCGGGAAACACCATATATTTT
TRBV9	TRBD1	TRBJ2-5	.	CASSPGVGTGGFQETQYF	TGTGCCAGCAGCCCTGGTGTAGGGACAGGGGGTTTCCAAGAGACCCAGTACTTC
TRBV30	TRBD1	TRBJ1-2	.	CAWSQPGQVIINYGYTF	TGTGCCTGGAGCCAACCGGGACAGGTGATAATTAACTATGGCTACACCTTC
TRBV29-1	.	TRBJ1-2	.	CSAQEGEGMHGYTF	TGCAGCGCGCAAGAGGGGGAAGGGATGCATGGCTACACCTTC
TRBV21-1	.	TRBJ1-5	.	CASSTAGQISNQPQHF	TGTGCCAGCAGCACAGCGGGACAGATTAGCAATCAGCCCCAGCATTTT
TRBV2	TRBD1	TRBJ2-6	.	CASSKQGWDGANVLTF	TGTGCCAGCAGTAAACAGGGGTGGGATGGGGCCAACGTCCTGACTTTC
TRBV11-3	.	TRBJ1-1	.	CASSSGGRGYTEAFF	TGTGCCAGCAGTTCCGGGGGGCGCGGGTACACTGAAGCTTTCTTT
TRBV7-2	TRBD2	TRBJ2-3	.	CASSFSGGAADTQYF	TGTGCCAGCAGCTTTAGCGGGGGGGCCGCAGATACGCAGTATTTT
TRBV7-2	TRBD1	TRBJ1-3	once	CASSKNRRGPGNTIYF	TGTGCCAGCAGCAAAAATCGCAGGGGGCCGGGAAACACCATATATTTT
TRBV11-2	.	TRBJ2-2	once	CASSPGKEAVAGGGELFF	TGTGCCAGCAGCCCCGGGAAGGAAGCGGTCGCCGGGGGCGGGGAGCTGTTTTTT
TRBV29-1	TRBD1	TRBJ2-4	.	CSVGQGSDIQYF	TGCAGCGTTGGACAGGGGTCGGACATTCAGTACTTC
TRBV7-2	TRBD1	TRBJ2-7	.	CASSGTGTGYYEQYF	TGTGCCAGCAGCGGCACCGGGACAGGGTACTACGAGCAGTACTTC
TRBV5-1	.	TRBJ1-2	once	CASSLNTNYGYTF	TGCGCCAGCAGCCTCAACACTAACTATGGCTACACCTTC